This entry lists 28 T cell receptor beta chains sequenced from one sample in a study of radiotherapy plus CTLA-4 blockade in lung cancer. TCRdb's table, derived via immunoSEQ multiplex PCR, lists solely in-frame clones and lacks some. The sample holds 70,000 to 90,000 clones, over 70% seen once. The sequencing here drew on peripheral blood, taken from a patient treated with radiotherapy plus ipilimumab. The receptors were sampled from a human donor with non-small cell lung cancer whose response to radiotherapy plus ipilimumab could not be evaluated. Some clones in this sample may be carry-over from other donors' samples.

The chain combines TRBV4-2 with TRBJ2-7; 12 nucleotides align to TRBD2. Trimming cost V 0 bases and J 4 bases; bases outside gene matches: 4. This CDR3 is built from 16 residues. Germline loops: CDR1 LGHNA, CDR2 YNFKEQ. The CDR3 bases are TGTGCCAGCAGCCAAGAGGGTACTAGCGGGGGGTACGAGCAGTACTTC. It yields the protein CASSQEGTSGGYEQYF.

The chain is built from TRBV7-9 and TRBJ2-1; D not resolved. CDR3 length: 14 residues. Germline V CDR1 and CDR2: SEHNR, FQNEAQ (reference sequence). The germline V and J ends were trimmed by 2 bases and 0 bases, with 5 bases remaining between them. Written as DNA, the CDR3 is TGTGCCAGCAGCTTACTTAGCTCCTACAATGAGCAGTTCTTC. Translation gives CASSLLSSYNEQFF.

This chain links TRBV4-1 with TRBJ1-1; D possibly corresponds to TRBD1 (6 bases). Trimming shortened V by 0 bases and J by 0 bases, and 14 bases separated the two germline ends. Germline loops: CDR1 MGHRA, CDR2 YSYEKL. The CDR3 is 17 amino acids. In nucleotides, the CDR3 is TGCGCCAGCAGCCAAGACGGGGCGAGGACAGTGAACACTGAAGCTTTCTTT. Its protein is CASSQDGARTVNTEAFF.

CDR3 DNA sequence: TGCGCCAGCACCCACTGGGCAGGGCAGGATAATTCACCCCTCCACTTT. Its protein is CASTHWAGQDNSPLHF. The rearrangement uses TRBV4-1 and TRBJ1-6; maybe TRBD1 (5 bases). The CDR3 is 16 residues long. From germline, CDR1 is MGHRA and CDR2 YSYEKL. The V end lost 7 bases, the J end lost 5 bases, and 18 bases lay between the germline ends.

The chain combines TRBV5-4 with TRBJ2-5; perhaps TRBD2 as D (6 bases). Trimming pared 4 bases from V and 5 bases from J, leaving 18 bases between. The CDR3 totals 15 residues. Germline CDR1 SGHNT, CDR2 YYREEE (reference sequence). Here the CDR3 DNA reads TGTGCCAGCAGCACGGGAGTTCCGGGGCGGGAGACCCAGTACTTC. Encoded protein: CASSTGVPGRETQYF.

Comment on this clone: Other DNA sequences in the same sample also yield this CDR3. This rearrangement joins TRBV2 to TRBJ1-1; D unresolved. The CDR3 extends over 11 amino acids. Trimming took 7 bases from V and 3 from J, leaving 6 bases between them. Germline CDR1 is SNHLY and CDR2 is FYNNEI. The CDR3 sequence is CASKRDTEAFF. The CDR3, as DNA: TGTGCCAGCAAGAGGGACACTGAAGCTTTCTTT.

This clone was observed a handful of times. This rearrangement joins TRBV19 to TRBJ1-2; D remains ambiguous. The V gene lost 8 bases and the J gene lost 3 bases, with 13 bases spanning the gap. The CDR3 runs to 13 residues. Germline V CDR1 and CDR2: LNHDA, SQIVND (reference sequence). The CDR3 DNA reads TGTGCCAGTCGAAGCGGCCGGGACTATGGCTACACCTTC. Translating gives CASRSGRDYGYTF.

This clone came up a few times. The chain recombines TRBV7-9 with TRBJ1-1; no reliable D call. V lost 5 bases, J lost 7 bases, and 11 bases lay in between. Germline assignment: CDR1 SEHNR and CDR2 FQNEAQ (reference sequence). The CDR3 is made up of 12 amino acids. CDR3 in amino acids: CASSPSNGEAFF. DNA for the CDR3: TGTGCCAGCAGCCCCTCGAACGGTGAAGCTTTCTTT.

The rearrangement links TRBV6-5 to TRBJ2-3, with D perhaps TRBD2 (5 bases). Per the germline V gene, CDR1 is MNHEY and CDR2 is SVGAGI. The CDR3 consists of 12 residues. V was cut by 7 bases and J by 9 bases, with 14 bases left in between. The DNA of the CDR3 is TGTGCCAGCACCGGCTACCCGGGAACGCAGTATTTT. Its protein product is CASTGYPGTQYF.

The chain has TRBV5-1 and TRBJ2-3, with TRBD2 identical over 14 bases. The CDR3 has 17 amino acids. V lost 4 bases, J lost 3 bases, and 7 bases stayed unmatched. Germline values: CDR1 SGHRS, CDR2 YFSETQ. Written as DNA, the CDR3 is TGCGCCAGCAGCCCCCGGACTAGCGGGGGGTTTACAGATACGCAGTATTTT. Encoded protein: CASSPRTSGGFTDTQYF. The complete variable domain, with remaining parts taken from reference TRBV5-1 and TRBJ2-3, reads KAGVTQTPRYLIKTRGQQVTLSCSPISGHRSVSWYQQTPGQGLQFLFEYFSETQRNKGNFPGRFSGRQFSNSRSEMNVSTLELGDSALYLCASSPRTSGGFTDTQYFGPGTRLTVL.

The chain joins TRBV5-1 to TRBJ2-2; TRBD1 is a possible D gene (6 bases). Trimming took 1 base from V and 6 from J, leaving 13 bases between them. CDR1 is SGHRS, CDR2 YFSETQ, per germline. The CDR3 runs to 15 residues. CDR3 in DNA: TGCGCCAGCAGCTTGAAGCCTCAGGGGTCCGGGGAGCTGTTTTTT. It translates to CASSLKPQGSGELFF.

The chain is built from TRBV7-2 and TRBJ2-5, with D unclear. There are 15 residues in the CDR3. Germline CDR1 and CDR2: SGHTA and FQGNSA. Trimming took off 7 bases at V and 5 bases at J, with 20 bases between the two ends. The CDR3 region is CASTWFLGSHETQYF. DNA for the CDR3: TGTGCCAGCACCTGGTTCCTGGGCAGCCACGAGACCCAGTACTTC.

The DNA for the CDR3 is TGCGCCAGCAGCCAAGATGCGCGGGGCGATCAGCCCCAGCATTTT. Protein product: CASSQDARGDQPQHF. The chain carries TRBV4-1 and TRBJ1-5; D is perhaps TRBD1 (5 bases). With 0 bases removed from V and 5 bases from J, the gap between germline ends came to 11 bases. The CDR3 has 15 residues. Germline V lookup: CDR1 MGHRA, CDR2 YSYEKL.

This CDR3 reads CASYTSGGTDTQYF. In DNA form, the CDR3 reads TGCGCCAGCTATACTAGCGGGGGCACAGATACGCAGTATTTT. The chain couples TRBV5-1 to TRBJ2-3; 10 bases align to TRBD2. The CDR3 length is 14 residues. V lost 7 bases, J lost 1 base, and 3 bases stayed unmatched. The germline gives CDR1 SGHRS, CDR2 YFSETQ.

The gene calls are TRBV7-2 and TRBJ1-2, with D maybe TRBD1 (6 bases). Germline-derived CDR1 and CDR2 are SGHTA and FQGNSA. The CDR3 covers 15 residues. V was pared by 1 base and J by 4 bases, with 13 bases between. The CDR3: CASSLVSGDAYGYTF. DNA for the CDR3: TGTGCCAGCAGCTTAGTTTCAGGGGATGCCTATGGCTACACCTTC.

The V and J genes are TRBV5-5 and TRBJ1-3, with D hard to call. Germline V CDR1 and CDR2: SGHKS, YYEKEE (reference sequence). The CDR3 consists of 15 residues. Trimming removed 2 bases from V and 0 bases from J, with 9 bases in between. CDR3 DNA sequence: TGTGCCAGCAGCTTTTACGTGAGCTCTGGAAACACCATATATTTT. Protein sequence: CASSFYVSSGNTIYF.

Concerning this clone itself: The sample has other DNA sequences that encode this CDR3 too. This chain connects TRBV28 to TRBJ1-1; 10 nucleotides match TRBD1. Germline loops: CDR1 MDHEN, CDR2 SYDVKM. V trimming: 2 bases; J trimming: 6 bases; junction bases outside the gene matches: 6. CDR3 length equals 15 residues. Here the CDR3 reads CASSLPDRGHSEAFF. The CDR3 nucleotides read TGTGCCAGCAGTTTACCCGACAGGGGGCATTCTGAAGCTTTCTTT.

This sequence joins TRBV7-9 and TRBJ1-1; D possibly corresponds to TRBD1 (6 bases). CDR1 and CDR2 from the germline V gene are SEHNR and FQNEAQ (reference sequence). Trimming left V 1 base short and J 6 bases short, with 6 bases between. CDR3 length: 12 amino acids. The CDR3 region is CASSLGQAEAFF. CDR3 coding DNA: TGTGCCAGCAGCTTAGGACAGGCTGAAGCTTTCTTT.

The chain is built from TRBV19 and TRBJ1-2, with 9 nucleotides matching TRBD1. The V gene end was trimmed by 3 bases and the J gene end by 6 bases; junction bases not matched to a gene: 8. From germline, CDR1 is LNHDA and CDR2 SQIVND (reference sequence). The CDR3 covers 15 residues. CDR3 sequence: CASSIPRDRVHGYTF. The CDR3 nucleotides are TGTGCCAGTAGTATTCCCCGGGACAGGGTCCATGGCTACACCTTC. The full variable domain, in which reference TRBV19 and TRBJ1-2 provide the parts outside the CDR3, is DGGITQSPKYLFRKEGQNVTLSCEQNLNHDAMYWYRQDPGQGLRLIYYSQIVNDFQKGDIAEGYSVSREKKESFPLTVTSAQKNPTAFYLCASSIPRDRVHGYTFGSGTRLTVV.

The V call is TRBV11-2, the J call TRBJ2-2, with TRBD2 matching 13 bases. The CDR3 totals 17 residues. CDR1 SGHAT and CDR2 FQNNGV come from the germline V gene. V trimming: 4 bases; J trimming: 2 bases; junction bases outside the gene matches: 4. The CDR3 here is CASSSRLAGGNTGELFF. The CDR3 bases are TGTGCCAGCAGCTCAAGACTAGCGGGGGGAAACACCGGGGAGCTGTTTTTT. Based on the CDR3 plus reference TRBV11-2 and TRBJ2-2, the full variable domain is EAGVAQSPRYKIIEKRQSVAFWCNPISGHATLYWYQQILGQGPKLLIQFQNNGVVDDSQLPKDRFSAERLKGVDSTLKIQPAKLEDSAVYLCASSSRLAGGNTGELFFGEGSRLTVL.

This chain links TRBV10-1 with TRBJ2-6; D perhaps matches TRBD1 (6 bases). CDR3 length: 15 residues. The germline V and J ends were trimmed by 8 bases and 2 bases, with 13 bases remaining between them. CDR1 is WNHNN, CDR2 SYGVQD, per germline (reference sequence). The CDR3 DNA follows: TGCGCCAGCCCGAAAGGGACAACTGGGGCCAACGTCCTGACTTTC. Translation: CASPKGTTGANVLTF.

The CDR3 sequence: CASSQQGAGNTEAFF. The DNA for the CDR3 is TGTGCCAGTAGTCAGCAGGGGGCGGGGAACACTGAAGCTTTCTTT. V usage is TRBV19 and J usage is TRBJ1-1; 8 bases agree with TRBD1. Trimming removed 5 bases from V and 1 base from J; junction bases left unmatched: 6. The CDR3 runs 15 residues. Germline CDR1 is LNHDA and CDR2 is SQIVND (reference sequence). Supplemented by reference TRBV19 and TRBJ1-1, the full variable domain reads DGGITQSPKYLFRKEGQNVTLSCEQNLNHDAMYWYRQDPGQGLRLIYYSQIVNDFQKGDIAEGYSVSREKKESFPLTVTSAQKNPTAFYLCASSQQGAGNTEAFFGQGTRLTVV.

This clone was counted once. The chain joins TRBV18 to TRBJ2-5; D may be TRBD1 (6 bases). Germline loops: CDR1 KGHSH, CDR2 LQKENI. This CDR3 comprises 13 residues. V was shortened by 4 bases and J by 2 bases, with 8 bases between the two germline ends. CDR3 sequence (DNA): TGTGCCAGCTCACAGGGGGTTCAAGAGACCCAGTACTTC. Translation: CASSQGVQETQYF.

The V and J genes are TRBV27 and TRBJ2-1, with 9 bases fitting TRBD2. V trimming: 8 bases; J trimming: 7 bases; junction bases outside the gene matches: 15. The V gene's germline CDR1 is MNHEY and CDR2 SMNVEV (reference sequence). The CDR3 runs 16 residues. The DNA of the CDR3 is TGTGCCAGCGGGGCTGGCGGAGCGGGGGGAAGGAATGAGCAGTTCTTC. Protein: CASGAGGAGGRNEQFF.

The V and J genes are TRBV6-1 and TRBJ1-2; 7 bases line up with TRBD1. The CDR3 runs to 14 residues. V lost 4 bases to trimming and J lost 3 bases; unmatched junction nucleotides: 5. In germline, CDR1 is MNHNS, CDR2 SASEGT. The CDR3: CASSGGTADYGYTF. The CDR3 DNA reads TGTGCCAGCAGTGGGGGGACAGCTGACTATGGCTACACCTTC.

This rearrangement joins TRBV5-6 to TRBJ2-5; 10 bases match TRBD1. TRBJ2-7 matches the DNA end more closely, so the J call is doubtful. CDR1 SGHDT and CDR2 YYEEEE come from the germline V gene. The CDR3 has 14 residues. CDR3 amino acids: CASSTGQGRDEQYF. The CDR3 DNA reads as TGTGCCAGCAGCACGGGACAGGGGAGGGACGAGCAGTACTTC.

The rearrangement links TRBV27 to TRBJ2-7; TRBD1 matches 8 bases. Trimming took 3 bases from V and 5 from J; bases not matched to a gene: 3. Germline V gives CDR1 MNHEY, CDR2 SMNVEV (reference sequence). The CDR3 totals 13 residues. The CDR3 region is CASSFQGANEQYF. CDR3 sequence (DNA): TGTGCCAGCAGTTTTCAGGGGGCGAACGAGCAGTACTTC.

This sequence joins TRBV5-6 and TRBJ2-5; perhaps TRBD1 as D (6 bases). V shed 1 base and J shed 3 bases, with 10 bases lying between them. The CDR3 is 14 residues long. Germline CDR1 SGHDT, CDR2 YYEEEE. Here the CDR3 reads CASSLPGAEETQYF. The CDR3, as DNA: TGTGCCAGCAGCTTGCCAGGGGCCGAAGAGACCCAGTACTTC.